Sequencing of this TCR beta chain was carried out in a study of blood T cell repertoires in COVID-19. Study-level background: Whether acute or convalescent, the COVID-19 samples came from the United States, Italy and Spain. Sources were T cells, B-cell-depleted T cells, or PBMCs; the material itself was cDNA or gDNA.

Clones were sequenced by immunoSEQ multiplex PCR, and TCRdb holds only the in-frame ones, with some missing. The sample records 95,000 or so clones, less than 85% being singletons. Trimming took 11 bases from V and 0 from J, leaving 14 bases between them. This CDR3 contains 14 residues. Germline CDR1 and CDR2: LNHDA and SQIVND (reference sequence). The chain recombines TRBV19 with TRBJ1-3; D is possibly TRBD1 (5 bases). Sequenced material: peripheral blood. The TCR comes from a human donor in a cohort sampled during active COVID-19. This CDR3 reads CAAQTAASGNTIYF. DNA for the CDR3: TGTGCCGCCCAGACAGCAGCCTCTGGAAACACCATATATTTT.